This TCR beta chain was captured in a study of cytotoxic CD8 clonotypes in ibrutinib-treated CLL. Study-level results: The study found public clonotypes uncommon, contracting or stable on treatment. Clonality increased with ibrutinib response but returned toward baseline at progression.

With regard to this clone: Its antigen is unknown.

Germline-derived CDR1 and CDR2 are SGHRS and YFSETQ. The ends were cut back, 4 bases at V and 7 bases at J, with 11 bases in the middle. The CDR3 is 12 residues long. The assay was immunoSEQ multiplex PCR, and TCRdb's table has in-frame clones only and misses some. The repertoire consists of hundreds of thousands of clones, with 67% occurring once and the leading ten covering just under 6.5%. The sequenced sample was PBMCs, obtained after 36 months of ibrutinib treatment. The chain is built from TRBV5-1 and TRBJ2-5; weak D call: TRBD2 (6 bases). The clonotype originates from a human donor with chronic lymphocytic leukemia. CDR3 amino acids: CASSPLGGTQYF. The CDR3 region has the DNA TGCGCCAGCAGCCCACTGGGGGGGACCCAGTACTTC.